A few counts support the clone carrying this T cell receptor beta chain. Germline V gene data show CDR1 as ENHRY and CDR2 as SYGVKD. The CDR3 contains 13 residues. V was pared by 2 bases and J by 4 bases, with 9 bases between. This record comes from a study of response to subunit inactivated influenza vaccine. Using its own MiXCR run on the RT-PCR reads, TCRdb lists one record per CDR3 protein. Found here are 500,000 to 600,000 distinct CDR3 sequences, 10% to 15% of them singletons; the top ten hold about 12%. The sample in question was PBMCs from blood, obtained about 6 weeks after vaccination. V gene TRBV10-3 combines with J gene TRBJ2-7, with unresolved D. This receptor was taken from a man aged 50 to 60 who received an inactivated influenza vaccine. The CDR3 DNA follows: TGTGCCATCAGTGAGAGGGCAGAATACGAGCAGTACTTC. Residues: CAISERAEYEQYF.